This TCR beta chain was sequenced in a study of control samples from healthy donors and cancer patients. Method: immunoSEQ multiplex PCR; TCRdb's copy keeps in-frame clones and lacks some. The sample contains approximately 85,000 clones, around nine tenths of which appear only once. This clone was counted once. The CDR3 runs 14 residues. Unmatched junction bases numbered 3, after V lost 3 bases and J lost 4 bases. Germline-derived CDR1 and CDR2 are MNHEY and SVGAGI. J is TRBJ2-7 and V is TRBV6-5; TRBD1 aligns across 10 bases. The sample was blood. This TCR came from a woman aged 55-70 years in good health. The CDR3 DNA follows: TGTGCCAGCAGTTATTGGGACAGGGGTTACGAGCAGTACTTC. This translates into CASSYWDRGYEQYF.